The 14 T cell receptor beta chains listed next were all sequenced from one sample in a study of control samples from healthy donors and cancer patients. Data came from immunoSEQ multiplex PCR; TCRdb stores just in-frame clones and leaves some out. Altogether 140,000 to 150,000 clones are present, 90% to 95% being singletons, with the ten largest covering 5.8%. Sequenced sample: blood. These receptors were collected from a man younger than 35 in good health.

The rearrangement uses TRBV3-1 (or the pseudogene TRBV3-2) and TRBJ1-6; D unclear. V was trimmed by 1 base and J by 7 bases, leaving 14 bases between them. Germline V gene lookup returns CDR1 LGHDT and CDR2 YNNKEL (reference sequence). The CDR3 sequence is 16 residues long. This CDR3 is CASSQGLGIGNSPLHF. In DNA form, the CDR3 reads TGTGCCAGCAGCCAAGGTTTGGGGATTGGGAATTCACCCCTCCACTTT.

The chain uses TRBV30 and TRBJ1-1; the D gene is possibly TRBD1 (6 bases). V dropped 3 bases and J dropped 0 bases, with 8 bases sitting between them. Per germline, CDR1 GTSNPN and CDR2 SVGIG (reference sequence). This CDR3 comprises 13 residues. CDR3 protein: CAWSTGMNTEAFF. The CDR3 region has the DNA TGTGCCTGGAGCACAGGGATGAACACTGAAGCTTTCTTT.

The chain is built from TRBV5-1 and TRBJ2-7; either TRBD1 or TRBD2 may fit D (5 bases each). V was pared by 1 base and J by 0 bases, with 8 bases between. Germline V gives CDR1 SGHRS, CDR2 YFSETQ. The CDR3 covers 14 residues. The DNA for the CDR3 is TGCGCCAGCAGCTTGTCAGGGAGCTCCTACGAGCAGTACTTC. Its protein product is CASSLSGSSYEQYF.

The CDR3 nucleotides are TGTGCCAGCAGTTGGCAGGGGGCTTTTTCACCCCTCCACTTT. This encodes CASSWQGAFSPLHF. The V and J genes are TRBV6-5 and TRBJ1-6; 8 nucleotides align to TRBD1. The CDR3 consists of 14 residues. CDR1 and CDR2 from the germline V gene are MNHEY and SVGAGI. Trimming took 4 bases from V and 9 from J; bases not matched to a gene: 5.

The genes are TRBV6-5 and TRBJ1-2, with TRBD1 identical over 7 bases. Germline V gives CDR1 MNHEY, CDR2 SVGAGI. The length of the CDR3 is 14 residues. Trimming removed 8 bases from V and 4 bases from J; junction bases left unmatched: 10. CDR3 bases: TGTGCCAGCCGATCAGGGGGGGTCGGCTATGGCTACACCTTC. It specifies CASRSGGVGYGYTF.

This sequence joins TRBV4-1 and TRBJ2-7; 9 bases agree with TRBD2. The CDR3 totals 18 residues. Germline V CDR1 and CDR2: MGHRA, YSYEKL. Trimming cost V 1 base and J 4 bases; bases outside gene matches: 14. CDR3 protein: CASSQVPGAGGPGYEQYF. CDR3 DNA: TGCGCCAGCAGCCAAGTTCCTGGGGCGGGGGGGCCAGGTTACGAGCAGTACTTC.

The rearrangement joins TRBV6-6 to TRBJ1-6; D gene uncertain. Germline CDR1 and CDR2: MNHNY and SVGAGI (reference sequence). V lost 0 bases, J lost 10 bases, and 10 bases lay in between. The CDR3 is 14 amino acids. The CDR3 protein is CASSYSIGGSPLHF. Here the CDR3 DNA reads TGTGCCAGCAGTTACTCGATAGGCGGGTCACCCCTCCACTTT.

This clone was counted once. The chain employs TRBV7-2 and TRBJ1-2; tentatively, D is TRBD1 (6 bases). CDR3 length: 11 amino acids. V was clipped by 4 bases and J by 6 bases, with 6 bases between them. CDR1 and CDR2 (germline): SGHTA, FQGNSA. The CDR3 protein is CASSWTDGYTF. The CDR3 DNA follows: TGTGCCAGCAGCTGGACAGATGGCTACACCTTC.

The gene calls are TRBV10-3 and TRBJ2-3; D not certain. The length of the CDR3 is 13 residues. V was clipped by 3 bases and J by 3 bases, with 7 bases between them. Germline lookup yields CDR1 ENHRY and CDR2 SYGVKD. The CDR3 DNA sequence: TGTGCCATCAGTGATCTAGTGACAGATACGCAGTATTTT. Its protein product is CAISDLVTDTQYF.

The chain links TRBV2 to TRBJ2-5; TRBD2 matches 11 bases. The CDR3 runs to 13 residues. Germline V CDR1 and CDR2: SNHLY, FYNNEI. The J segment lost 3 bases and the V segment lost 7 bases, leaving 1 base of the junction unmatched. CDR3 sequence: CASTTSGKETQYF. The CDR3 DNA follows: TGTGCCAGCACGACTAGCGGGAAAGAGACCCAGTACTTC.

This sequence joins TRBV3-1 (or the pseudogene TRBV3-2) and TRBJ2-1, with D perhaps matching TRBD2 (6 bases). Germline CDR1 LGHDT, CDR2 YNNKEL (reference sequence). The V end was cut by 1 base, the J end by 2 bases, with 12 bases between. CDR3 size: 16 residues. CDR3 nucleotide sequence: TGTGCCAGCAGCCAAGGGCTAGCGAGAGCCTACAATGAGCAGTTCTTC. This gives the protein CASSQGLARAYNEQFF.

The chain joins TRBV30 to TRBJ1-2; D call uncertain. Deletions cut 0 bases from V and 8 bases from J, with 16 bases between. Germline-derived CDR1 and CDR2 are GTSNPN and SVGIG (reference sequence). The CDR3 runs to 14 residues. The CDR3 coding sequence is TGTGCCTGGAGTGTACATAAGATCTGGTACGGCTACACCTTC. Protein: CAWSVHKIWYGYTF. Full variable domain (remainder filled in from reference TRBV30 and TRBJ1-2): SQTIHQWPATLVQPVGSPLSLECTVEGTSNPNLYWYRQAAGRGLQLLFYSVGIGQISSEVPQNLSASRPQDRQFILSSKKLLLSDSGFYLCAWSVHKIWYGYTFGSGTRLTVV.

This clone was seen a few times. The rearrangement links TRBV7-9 to TRBJ1-2; TRBD1 matches at 7 bases. J lost 8 bases, V lost 1 base, and 7 bases had no gene match. Germline CDR1 reads SEHNR; CDR2 reads FQNEAQ (reference sequence). There are 14 residues in the CDR3. CDR3: CASSLEVQGDGYTF. For the CDR3, the DNA is TGTGCCAGCAGCTTAGAAGTCCAGGGGGACGGCTACACCTTC.

The rearrangement joins TRBV19 to TRBJ2-7, with 7 bases that match TRBD1. V was pared by 8 bases and J by 1 base, with 5 bases of the junction left unmatched. Germline-derived CDR1 and CDR2 are LNHDA and SQIVND (reference sequence). This CDR3 is built from 13 residues. The CDR3 DNA is TGTGCCAGTTCACAGGGGTTTTCCTACGAGCAGTACTTC. Protein product: CASSQGFSYEQYF.